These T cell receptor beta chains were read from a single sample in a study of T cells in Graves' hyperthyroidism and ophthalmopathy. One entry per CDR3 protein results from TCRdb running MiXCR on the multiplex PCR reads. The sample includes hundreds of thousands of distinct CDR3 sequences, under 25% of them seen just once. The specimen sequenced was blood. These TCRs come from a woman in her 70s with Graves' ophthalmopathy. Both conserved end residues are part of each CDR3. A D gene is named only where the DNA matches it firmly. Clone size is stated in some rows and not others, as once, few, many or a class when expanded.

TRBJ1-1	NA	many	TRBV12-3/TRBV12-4	CASSPPGRLRNTEAFF	TGTGCCAGCAGTCCTCCCGGACGGTTAAGGAACACTGAAGCTTTCTTT
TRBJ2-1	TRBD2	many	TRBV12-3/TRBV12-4	CASLLAGGYNEQFF	TGTGCCAGCCTACTAGCGGGAGGGTACAATGAGCAGTTCTTC
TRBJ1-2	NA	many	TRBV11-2	CASSLAWTARGYTF	TGTGCCAGCAGCTTAGCCTGGACAGCACGTGGCTACACCTTC
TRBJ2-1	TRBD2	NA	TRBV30	CALAGASNEQFF	TGTGCCCTAGCGGGAGCGAGCAATGAGCAGTTCTTC
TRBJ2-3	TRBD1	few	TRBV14	CASSQGGQRTDTQYF	TGTGCCAGCAGCCAAGGGGGACAGAGAACAGATACGCAGTATTTT
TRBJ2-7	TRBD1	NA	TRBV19	CASSIDFVGTGPYEQYF	TGTGCCAGTAGTATAGATTTCGTAGGGACAGGACCTTACGAGCAGTACTTC
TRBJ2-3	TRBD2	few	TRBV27	CASSLSGLAGAPDTQYF	TGTGCCAGCAGTTTATCGGGACTAGCGGGAGCTCCAGATACGCAGTATTTT
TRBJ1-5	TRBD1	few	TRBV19	CASSITGGKGNQPQHF	TGTGCCAGTAGCATTACAGGGGGCAAGGGCAATCAGCCCCAGCATTTT
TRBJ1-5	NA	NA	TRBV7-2	CASSFGTLSNQPQHF	TGTGCCAGCAGCTTCGGGACACTCAGCAATCAGCCCCAGCATTTT
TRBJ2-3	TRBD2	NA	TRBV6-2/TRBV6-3	CASSTLSRGRAMDTQYF	TGTGCCAGCAGCACACTCTCTCGGGGGAGGGCCATGGATACGCAGTATTTT
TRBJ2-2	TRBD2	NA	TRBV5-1	CASSSGSGSVNTGELFF	TGCGCCAGCAGCTCAGGTAGCGGGAGTGTTAACACCGGGGAGCTGTTTTTT
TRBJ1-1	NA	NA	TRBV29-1	CSVGGEGWTEAFF	TGCAGCGTGGGGGGGGAGGGATGGACTGAAGCTTTCTTT
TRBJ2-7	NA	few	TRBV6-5	CASSYSTSSEQYF	TGTGCCAGCAGTTACTCGACGTCGTCCGAGCAGTACTTC
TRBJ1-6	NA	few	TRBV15	CATSRDNSRPLHF	TGTGCCACCAGCAGAGATAATTCTCGGCCCCTCCACTTT
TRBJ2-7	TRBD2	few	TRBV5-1	CASSLAVAGGLQQYF	TGCGCCAGCAGCTTGGCCGTTGCGGGAGGGCTTCAGCAGTACTTC
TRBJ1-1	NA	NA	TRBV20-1	CSAPLGTEAFF	TGCAGTGCCCCGTTAGGCACTGAAGCTTTCTTT
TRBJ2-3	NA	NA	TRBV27	CASSFNYGDTQYF	TGTGCCAGCAGTTTCAACTACGGGGATACGCAGTATTTT
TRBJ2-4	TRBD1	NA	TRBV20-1	CSARGQGVRAKNIQYF	TGCAGTGCTAGGGGACAGGGGGTTCGGGCCAAAAACATTCAGTACTTC
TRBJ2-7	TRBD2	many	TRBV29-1	CSVEDGLAASYEQYF	TGCAGCGTTGAAGACGGACTAGCGGCCTCCTACGAGCAGTACTTC
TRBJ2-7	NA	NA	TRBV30	CAWSGQSGYEQYF	TGTGCCTGGTCCGGACAGTCCGGGTACGAGCAGTACTTC
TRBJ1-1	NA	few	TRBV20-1	CSAETIIRGNTEAFF	TGCAGTGCCGAGACAATCATCAGGGGAAACACTGAAGCTTTCTTT
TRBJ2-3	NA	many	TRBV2	CASGPPLGADTQYF	TGTGCCAGCGGGCCCCCCCTTGGGGCTGATACGCAGTATTTT
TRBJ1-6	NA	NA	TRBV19	CASSIVTAANSPLHF	TGTGCCAGTAGTATAGTAACCGCCGCTAATTCACCCCTCCACTTT
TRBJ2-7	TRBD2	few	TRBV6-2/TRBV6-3	CASSYALVTSGRDTYEQYF	TGTGCCAGCAGTTATGCCCTCGTAACTAGCGGGAGAGATACCTACGAGCAGTACTTC
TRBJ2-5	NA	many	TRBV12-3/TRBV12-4	CASSTRTSSGTQYF	TGTGCCAGCAGTACCCGTACTAGCTCGGGGACCCAGTACTTC
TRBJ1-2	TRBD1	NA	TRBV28	CASSGQGDGYTF	TGTGCCAGCAGCGGACAGGGAGATGGCTACACCTTC
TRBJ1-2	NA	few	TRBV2	CASTETTETGGYTF	TGTGCCAGCACCGAAACGACGGAAACGGGCGGCTACACCTTC
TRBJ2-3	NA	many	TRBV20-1	CSASTDTQYF	TGCAGTGCTAGCACAGATACGCAGTATTTT